This record covers a single TCR beta chain. The sample has other DNA sequences that encode this CDR3 too. The entry originates in a study of cytomegalovirus exposure and HLA in healthy donors. Data came from immunoSEQ multiplex PCR; TCRdb stores just in-frame clones and leaves some out. The sample records approximately 260,000 clones, about 90% being singletons. This CDR3 is 14 amino acids long. Germline V gene data show CDR1 as LNHDA and CDR2 as SQIVND (reference sequence). V gave up 3 bases and J gave up 3 bases, with 12 bases separating them. The TCR sequence derives from a woman aged 30 to 39 in good health and CMV-seropositive. The rearrangement links TRBV19 to TRBJ2-7; TRBD2 is a possible D gene (6 bases). Sample: PBMCs. The CDR3 DNA sequence: TGTGCCAGTAGTATCGGCGGAGGGAGCTACGAGCAGTACTTC. This translates into CASSIGGGSYEQYF.